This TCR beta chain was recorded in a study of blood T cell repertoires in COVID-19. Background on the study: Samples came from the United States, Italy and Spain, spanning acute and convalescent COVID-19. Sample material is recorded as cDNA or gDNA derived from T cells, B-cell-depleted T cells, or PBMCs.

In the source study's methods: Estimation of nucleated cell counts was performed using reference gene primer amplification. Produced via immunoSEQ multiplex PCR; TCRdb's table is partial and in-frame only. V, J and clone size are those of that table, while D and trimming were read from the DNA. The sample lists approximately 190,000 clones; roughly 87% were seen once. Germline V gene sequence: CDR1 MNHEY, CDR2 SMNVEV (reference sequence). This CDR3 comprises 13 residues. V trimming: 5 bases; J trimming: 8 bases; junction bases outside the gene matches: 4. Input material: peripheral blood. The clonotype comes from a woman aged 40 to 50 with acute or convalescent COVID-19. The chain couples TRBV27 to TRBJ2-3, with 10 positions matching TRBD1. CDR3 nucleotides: TGTGCCAGCAGTCCGGGACAGGGGATTACGCAGTATTTT. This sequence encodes CASSPGQGITQYF.